The T cell receptor (beta chain) described here comes from a study of blood T cell repertoires in COVID-19 (TCRdb year 2020). At the level of the whole study: For ImmuneRACE Cohort 3, a participant was defined as recovered based on two consecutive negative NP/OP PCR tests, clearance by a healthcare professional, or resolution of symptoms. Collaborator samples came from the United States, Italy and Spain and covered acute and convalescent phases of COVID-19. The material from the prospective study consisted of cDNA or gDNA derived from T cells, B-cell-depleted T cells, or PBMCs. Deeply sampled blood TCRbeta repertoires from subjects exposed to, actively infected with, or recovered from COVID-19 were included in the dataset. The repertoires were made available in a free public database intended to serve as a resource for research on the immune response to SARS-CoV-2. Samples came from the ongoing ImmuneRACE study (first 160 participants) plus 1,254 subjects from 6 global collaborators. The sample metadata nearly always contained a de-identified subject ID, COVID-19 status, age in years and sex. HLA class I and class II types, where available, came from metadata supplied by the sample provider rather than from assay-based typing. The paper's findings and limits, for the study overall: The amount of clinical and demographic metadata varied by source and participant and was provided uncurated.

The CDR3 runs 14 residues from the cysteine to the phenylalanine. The kept DNA is CDR3 alone, 42 bases in frame from the first base. The germline V end is reduced by 5 bases and the J end by 1 base; junction bases left unmatched: 1. Taken from the germline V gene, the CDR1 and CDR2 loops are SNHLY and FYNNEI. In the prospective study, participants were roughly 18 to 100 years old, resided in under 30 geographic areas of the United States, and were enrolled through a virtual design. To assign participants to cohorts, the prospective study relied on clinical history that participants themselves reported in a screening survey and a study questionnaire. In the prospective study, whole blood, serum and a nasopharyngeal or oropharyngeal swab were collected from each participant by mobile phlebotomists. Over a 2-month period, participants in the prospective study had the option of providing additional blood draws and questionnaires. Prospective study blood samples were shipped either frozen or at room temperature before DNA extraction.

This clone was detected only once. The target of this receptor is not known. Nothing much larger sits one base from this clone, and base qualities are not available. The sample carries other DNA sequences with the same CDR3. TCRbeta CDR3 regions were amplified from genomic DNA using the immunoSEQ Assay, a bias-controlled multiplex PCR. The original methods were these. Nucleated cell counts per sample were estimated from amplification of reference gene primers within the assay. To quantify the absolute abundance of each unique TCRbeta CDR3 rearrangement, sequence reads were collapsed and filtered. For each sample, productive Simpson clonality was calculated as the square root of Simpson's diversity index across productive rearrangements. The source is immuneACCESS, and TCRdb retained only in-frame sequences with V and J called. Part of the clones is not carried over; for the studies checked, unresolved V genes explain less than half of this, and the remainder is unexplained. V and J calls plus clone size are reproduced from that table; the DNA served to infer D and trimming. Here the sample has roughly 200,000 clones; 70% to 90% occur a single time. Jointly, the top ten make up 3.1% of the sample.

The chain employs TRBV2 and TRBJ1-4; 7 bases in the junction line up with TRBD1. Material for sequencing was PBMCs or T cells enriched from blood (not recorded which). The sequence was obtained from a woman between 45 and 60 years old in a cohort exposed to, infected with or recovered from COVID-19 (not recorded which). The DNA sequence reads TGTGCCAGCAGTCGACAGGGAACTAATGAAAAACTGTTTTTT. The translation is CASSRQGTNEKLFF.